Each of the 19 T cell receptor beta chains below was sequenced from the same sample in a study of blood T cells in healthy people across ages (dated by TCRdb to the mid-2010s). Library generation was performed with 5' RACE. TCRdb shows the sequencer as Illumina HiSeq 2500. A second PCR of 7 to 11 cycles was performed with a sample-barcoded 5' primer and a J-beta primer mix. TCRdb trimmed public reads at Q25 via fastp, called clones via MiXCR and kept in-frame beta chains. Each CDR3 protein gets just one entry, which takes the most common genes and DNA from the rows behind it. For this sample the table gives 700,000 to 900,000 distinct CDR3 sequences, of which 20% to 30% were detected only once. About 3% of the sample rests with the top ten. These data were also filed under a second study, of T cells of mothers and their children.

Sequencing was carried out using blood. The receptors derive from a boy younger than 18 in good health.

The chain carries TRBV2 and TRBJ2-3, with 9 bases aligning to TRBD1. Germline V lookup: CDR1 SNHLY, CDR2 FYNNEI. V lost 6 bases to trimming and J lost 2 bases; unmatched junction nucleotides: 12. This CDR3 has 17 residues. For the CDR3, the DNA is TGTGCCAGCAGACGTATTCCGACAGGGGGGCCCACAGATACGCAGTATTTT. Its translation is CASRRIPTGGPTDTQYF.

CDR3: CASSLAHRRTALGNEQFF. In nucleotides, the CDR3 is TGCGCCAGCAGCTTAGCCCACCGGAGGACAGCCCTTGGCAATGAGCAGTTCTTC. The V and J genes are TRBV5-1 and TRBJ2-5, with D maybe TRBD1 (6 bases). The tail of the sequence fits TRBJ2-1 better, so the J call may be wrong. There are 18 residues in the CDR3. Germline loops: CDR1 SGHRS, CDR2 YFSETQ.

The chain uses TRBV11-3 and TRBJ2-7; 7 bases align to TRBD2. The last part of the DNA fits TRBJ2-1 better; the J call may be wrong. The CDR3 has 14 amino acids. Germline assignment: CDR1 SGHNT and CDR2 YENEEA. The CDR3 protein is CASSLRGDYNEQFF. The CDR3 coding sequence is TGTGCCAGCAGCTTACGGGGGGATTACAATGAGCAGTTCTTC.

The genes are TRBV12-3 or TRBV12-4 and TRBJ2-3; possible D gene TRBD2, 5 bases. V was pared by 4 bases and J by 9 bases, with 17 bases between. This CDR3 has 14 amino acids. The CDR3 reads CASSSSLGDSTQYF. CDR3 nucleotide sequence: TGTGCCAGCAGTTCTAGCTTGGGCGATAGCACGCAGTATTTT.

A few counts support this clonotype. V and J are TRBV7-9 and TRBJ2-2; no definite D call. The length of the CDR3 is 17 residues. Germline assignment: CDR1 SEHNR and CDR2 FQNEAQ (reference sequence). The V end was cut by 6 bases, the J end by 0 bases, with 17 bases between. In DNA, the CDR3 is TGTGCCAGCAGATCCCGGGCCAACTATCCGAACACCGGGGAGCTGTTTTTT. Protein product: CASRSRANYPNTGELFF.

This clonotype was recorded a few times. Its ends do not fully match the called genes, so a read error is possible. V and J are TRBV9 and TRBJ2-5; 9 bases align to TRBD2. CDR3 length: 15 amino acids. CDR1 and CDR2 from the germline V gene are SGDLS and YYNGEE. Here the CDR3 DNA reads TGTGCCAGCAGCGTAGGAGCGGGGGGAGCTGAGACCCAATACTTC. Translated, it gives CASSVGAGGAETQYF.

On this clonotype itself: In this CDR3 the conserved last residue, phenylalanine or tryptophan, is missing, so a read error is likely. V usage is TRBV6-4 and J usage is TRBJ2-3; 13 nucleotides match TRBD2. Trimming cost V 6 bases and J 1 base; bases outside gene matches: 4. Germline CDR1 is MRHNA and CDR2 is SNTAGT. The CDR3 spans 16 residues. The CDR3 sequence is CASSDTSGGGTDTQYL. The DNA of the CDR3 is TGTGCCAGCAGCGATACTAGCGGGGGGGGCACAGATACGCAGTATTTA.

The gene calls are TRBV28 and TRBJ2-5; D possibly corresponds to TRBD1 (6 bases). Between the trimmed V and J ends, which lost 6 bases and 3 bases, there was a span of 14 bases. The CDR3 totals 14 residues. From germline, CDR1 is MDHEN and CDR2 SYDVKM. The CDR3 DNA reads TGTGCCAGCAGCACAAATACAGGGAAAGAGACCCAGTACTTC. It is translated as CASSTNTGKETQYF.

This clonotype was found a few times. This chain uses TRBV6-1 with TRBJ1-1, with 8 bases matching TRBD1. The CDR3 covers 14 residues. The V and J ends lost 6 bases and 4 bases, in that order; junction bases with no gene match: 7. Germline loops: CDR1 MNHNS, CDR2 SASEGT. The CDR3 region has the DNA TGTGCCAGCAGCTCAGGGGGCTGGGGCACTGAAGCTTTCTTT. It translates to CASSSGGWGTEAFF.

This clonotype turned up a few times. The CDR3 reads CASSLEGGANEKLFF. In nucleotides, the CDR3 is TGCGCCAGCAGCTTGGAAGGTGGGGCGAATGAAAAACTGTTTTTT. This rearrangement joins TRBV5-1 to TRBJ1-4; the D gene is possibly TRBD1 (5 bases). Trimming took 0 bases from V and 5 from J, leaving 11 bases between them. The CDR3 spans 15 residues. CDR1 and CDR2 (germline): SGHRS, YFSETQ.

This clonotype was detected only a few times. The chain joins TRBV5-1 to TRBJ2-7; weak D call: TRBD1 (5 bases). Between the trimmed V and J ends, which lost 0 bases and 1 base, there was a span of 14 bases. CDR1 is SGHRS and CDR2 is YFSETQ in the germline V gene. CDR3 size: 16 residues. Written as DNA, the CDR3 is TGCGCCAGCAGCTTGGACGGACAATATGCGTCCTACGAGCAGTACTTC. Amino acid sequence: CASSLDGQYASYEQYF. Looking up the rest from reference TRBV5-1 and TRBJ2-7 gives the full variable domain: KAGVTQTPRYLIKTRGQQVTLSCSPISGHRSVSWYQQTPGQGLQFLFEYFSETQRNKGNFPGRFSGRQFSNSRSEMNVSTLELGDSALYLCASSLDGQYASYEQYFGPGTRLTVT.

The V and J genes are TRBV5-1 and TRBJ2-1; 11 bases agree with TRBD2. The V and J ends lost 4 bases and 0 bases, in that order; junction bases with no gene match: 12. This CDR3 has 19 amino acids. From germline, CDR1 is SGHRS and CDR2 YFSETQ. The CDR3 nucleotides are TGCGCCAGCAGCGCTACCGGGACTAGCGGTTGGAGCTCCTACAATGAGCAGTTCTTC. This gives the protein CASSATGTSGWSSYNEQFF.

V gene TRBV6-1 combines with J gene TRBJ2-5; a weak D match, TRBD1 (6 bases). The CDR3 runs 11 residues. Deletions cut 4 bases from V and 11 bases from J, with 11 bases between. Germline V gene data show CDR1 as MNHNS and CDR2 as SASEGT. The CDR3 DNA is TGTGCCAGCAGTGCCCGACAGGCTCAGTACTTC. This gives the protein CASSARQAQYF.

This clonotype was counted at least ten times. The chain links TRBV5-1 to TRBJ2-7; 8 nucleotides match TRBD1. V lost 1 base to trimming and J lost 2 bases; unmatched junction nucleotides: 2. This CDR3 spans 14 amino acids. CDR1 and CDR2 from the germline V gene are SGHRS and YFSETQ. Here the CDR3 reads CASSLWTGTYEQYF. CDR3 nucleotide sequence: TGCGCCAGCAGCTTGTGGACAGGGACCTACGAGCAGTACTTC.

A few counts support this clonotype. This chain links TRBV10-3 with TRBJ2-7; TRBD1 agrees at 8 bases. Germline V gene sequence: CDR1 ENHRY, CDR2 SYGVKD. After removal of 5 bases from V and 0 bases from J, the junction contained 12 bases not matched to a gene. The length of the CDR3 is 17 residues. In nucleotides, the CDR3 is TGTGCCATCAGTCCACACGGGGGACAGGAGTTCTCCTACGAGCAGTACTTC. Amino acids: CAISPHGGQEFSYEQYF.

The J gene is TRBJ2-3, the V gene TRBV29-1, with 7 bases identical to TRBD1. Looked up from germline, CDR1 is SQVTM and CDR2 is ANQGSEA. The V and J ends lost 6 bases and 0 bases, in that order; junction bases with no gene match: 6. The CDR3 has 14 residues. The CDR3 DNA reads TGCAGCGTGTCCCGGGACAGTAGCACAGATACGCAGTATTTT. Translation gives CSVSRDSSTDTQYF.

This clonotype was detected only a few times. This sequence joins TRBV6-5 and TRBJ2-2, with TRBD2 as a possible D gene (7 bases). This CDR3 is 15 amino acids long. The V gene lost 6 bases and the J gene lost 0 bases, with 11 bases spanning the gap. Germline CDR1 reads MNHEY; CDR2 reads SVGAGI. The CDR3 loop reads CASRRGATNTGELFF. Written as DNA, the CDR3 is TGTGCCAGCAGACGGGGGGCGACGAACACCGGGGAGCTGTTTTTT.

This clonotype was counted between two and nine times. V usage is TRBV4-1 and J usage is TRBJ2-2, with TRBD1 identical over 7 bases. The CDR3 runs to 15 residues. The V and J ends lost 4 bases and 8 bases, in that order; junction bases with no gene match: 10. Germline CDR1 and CDR2: MGHRA and YSYEKL. The CDR3 region is CASSPGQTPRGELFF. The CDR3 DNA reads as TGCGCCAGCAGCCCGGGACAGACTCCCAGGGGGGAGCTGTTTTTT.

The rearrangement uses TRBV30 and TRBJ1-4; D remains unclear. Between the trimmed V and J ends, which lost 4 bases and 5 bases, there was a span of 8 bases. Germline V gives CDR1 GTSNPN, CDR2 SVGIG (reference sequence). The CDR3 consists of 12 residues. The CDR3 reads CAWKSLNEKLFF. The CDR3 DNA reads as TGTGCCTGGAAATCCCTGAATGAAAAACTGTTTTTT.